This T cell receptor beta chain was recorded in a study of T cell repertoires in cytomegalovirus infection. Across the whole study: CMV epitopes that were recently identified and HLA-C-restricted were used alongside well-studied HLA-B-restricted ones.

With respect to this clonotype: Its specificity is unknown.

With 5 bases removed from V and 8 bases from J, the gap between germline ends came to 22 bases. CDR1 is SGDLS and CDR2 is YYNGEE in the germline V gene. The CDR3 contains 16 residues. TCRdb re-derived calls from the reads in MiXCR, one entry per CDR3 protein. Of 650,000 to 900,000 distinct CDR3 sequences in the sample, about 33% are singletons; the top ten hold 9.5% to 15%. The rearrangement links TRBV9 to TRBJ1-4; unclear D gene. This receptor was identified in a human donor in good health (CMV status not recorded). Some clones in this sample may be carry-over from other donors' samples. The starting material was cultured CD8+ T cells from PBMCs, obtained from culture after CMV antigen stimulation. CDR3 sequence: CASSSSNSGTREKLFF. As DNA, the CDR3 is TGTGCCAGCAGTTCCTCCAACAGCGGCACAAGGGAAAAACTGTTTTTT.